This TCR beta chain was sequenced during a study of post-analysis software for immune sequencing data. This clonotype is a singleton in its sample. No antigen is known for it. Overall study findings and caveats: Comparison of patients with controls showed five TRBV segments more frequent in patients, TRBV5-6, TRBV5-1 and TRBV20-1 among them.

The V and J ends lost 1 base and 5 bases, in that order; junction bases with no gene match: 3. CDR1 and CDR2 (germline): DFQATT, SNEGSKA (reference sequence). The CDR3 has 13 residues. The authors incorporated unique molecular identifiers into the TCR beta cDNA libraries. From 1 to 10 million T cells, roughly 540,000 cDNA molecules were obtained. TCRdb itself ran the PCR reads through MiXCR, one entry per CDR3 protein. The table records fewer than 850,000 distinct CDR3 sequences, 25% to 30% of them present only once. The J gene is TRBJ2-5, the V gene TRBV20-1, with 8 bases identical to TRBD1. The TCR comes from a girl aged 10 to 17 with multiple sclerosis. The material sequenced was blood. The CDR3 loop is CSARGTGWETQYF. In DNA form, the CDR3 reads TGCAGTGCTAGAGGGACAGGGTGGGAGACCCAGTACTTC.